The clone carrying this TCR beta chain appeared a single time. The antigen is unknown. Primers included in the PCR were 60 Vbeta and 13 Jbeta primers. Clones were sequenced by immunoSEQ multiplex PCR, and TCRdb holds only the in-frame ones, with some missing. The sample has about 95,000 clones, approximately 77% seen once; the top ten hold 4.5% to 5.5%. These data originate in a study of cytomegalovirus exposure and HLA in healthy donors. Study-wide results and caveats: Rare sequences made up most TCRs, while some public TCRs were found in many donors. Fewer N-insertions (relative to the roughly 730-donor mean) were reportedly seen in an Asian-associated ancestry cluster in a later analysis.

The germline CDR1 and CDR2 sequences are SGHVS and FNYEAQ. V shed 5 bases, J shed 6 bases, and the junction held 4 bases outside the gene matches. The CDR3 contains 12 residues. This chain links TRBV7-6 with TRBJ2-7, with 7 bases identical to TRBD1. This clonotype originated in a woman aged 40 to 50 in good health and CMV-seronegative. The sequenced sample consisted of PBMCs. CDR3 amino acids: CASSHRGPEQYF. As DNA, the CDR3 is TGTGCCAGCAGCCACAGGGGACCCGAGCAGTACTTC.